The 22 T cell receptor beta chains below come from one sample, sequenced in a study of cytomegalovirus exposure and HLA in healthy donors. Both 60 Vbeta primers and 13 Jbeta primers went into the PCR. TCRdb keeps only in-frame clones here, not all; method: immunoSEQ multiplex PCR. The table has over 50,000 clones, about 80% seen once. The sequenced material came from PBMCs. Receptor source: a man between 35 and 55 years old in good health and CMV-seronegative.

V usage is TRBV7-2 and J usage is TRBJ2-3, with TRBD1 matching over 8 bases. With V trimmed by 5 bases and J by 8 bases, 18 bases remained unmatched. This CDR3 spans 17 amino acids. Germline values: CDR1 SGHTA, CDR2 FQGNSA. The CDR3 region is CASSAIVGTGVRITQYF. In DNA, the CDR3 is TGTGCCAGCAGCGCGATTGTCGGGACAGGCGTTCGAATTACGCAGTATTTT.

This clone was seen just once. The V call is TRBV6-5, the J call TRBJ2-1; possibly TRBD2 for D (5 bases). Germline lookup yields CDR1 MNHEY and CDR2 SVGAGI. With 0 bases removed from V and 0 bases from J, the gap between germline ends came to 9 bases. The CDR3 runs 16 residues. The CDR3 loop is CASSYSRASSYNEQFF. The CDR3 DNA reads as TGTGCCAGCAGTTACTCGAGGGCTAGCTCCTACAATGAGCAGTTCTTC.

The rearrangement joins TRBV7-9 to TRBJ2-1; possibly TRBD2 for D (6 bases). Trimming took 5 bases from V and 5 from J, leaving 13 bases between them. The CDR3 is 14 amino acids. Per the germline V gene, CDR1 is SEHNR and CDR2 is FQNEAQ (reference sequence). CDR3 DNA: TGTGCCAGCAGCCCCGGAGGGCTCCACAATGAGCAGTTCTTC. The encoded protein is CASSPGGLHNEQFF.

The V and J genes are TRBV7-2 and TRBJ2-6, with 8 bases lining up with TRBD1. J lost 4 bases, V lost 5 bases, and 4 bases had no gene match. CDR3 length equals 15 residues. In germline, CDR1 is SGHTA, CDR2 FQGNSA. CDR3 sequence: CASSRQGSGANVLTF. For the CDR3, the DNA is TGTGCCAGCAGCCGACAGGGGTCAGGGGCCAACGTCCTGACTTTC.

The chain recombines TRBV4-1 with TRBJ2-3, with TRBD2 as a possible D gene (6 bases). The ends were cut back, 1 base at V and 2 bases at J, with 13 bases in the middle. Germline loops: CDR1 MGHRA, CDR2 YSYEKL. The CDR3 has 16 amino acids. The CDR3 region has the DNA TGCGCCAGCAGCCAAGTCCGCGGGGCCAACACAGATACGCAGTATTTT. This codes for CASSQVRGANTDTQYF.

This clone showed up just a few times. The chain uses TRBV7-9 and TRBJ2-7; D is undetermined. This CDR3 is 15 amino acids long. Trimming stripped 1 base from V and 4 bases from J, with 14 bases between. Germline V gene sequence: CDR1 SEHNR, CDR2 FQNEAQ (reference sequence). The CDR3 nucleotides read TGTGCCAGCAGCTTAGTTCGCAGTAAGACTTACGAGCAGTACTTC. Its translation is CASSLVRSKTYEQYF.

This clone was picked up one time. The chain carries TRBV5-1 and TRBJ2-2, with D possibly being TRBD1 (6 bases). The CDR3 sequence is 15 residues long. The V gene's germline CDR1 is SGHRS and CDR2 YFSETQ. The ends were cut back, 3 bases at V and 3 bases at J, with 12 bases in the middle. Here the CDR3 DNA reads TGCGCCAGCAGCTATAAGAACAGGGACACCGGGGAGCTGTTTTTT. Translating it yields CASSYKNRDTGELFF.

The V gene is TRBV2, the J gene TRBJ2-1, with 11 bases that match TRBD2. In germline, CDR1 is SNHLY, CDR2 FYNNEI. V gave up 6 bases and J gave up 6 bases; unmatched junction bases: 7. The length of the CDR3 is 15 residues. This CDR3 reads CASRPLAGVPNEQFF. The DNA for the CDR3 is TGTGCCAGCAGACCACTAGCGGGGGTTCCCAATGAGCAGTTCTTC.

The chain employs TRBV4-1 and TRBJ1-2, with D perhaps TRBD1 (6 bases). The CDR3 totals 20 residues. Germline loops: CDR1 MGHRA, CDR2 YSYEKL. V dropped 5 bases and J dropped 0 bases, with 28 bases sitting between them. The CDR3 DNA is TGCGCCAGCAGCGCTCTGGGAAAGACAGGATCAATGAGGCCTAACTATGGCTACACCTTC. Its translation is CASSALGKTGSMRPNYGYTF.

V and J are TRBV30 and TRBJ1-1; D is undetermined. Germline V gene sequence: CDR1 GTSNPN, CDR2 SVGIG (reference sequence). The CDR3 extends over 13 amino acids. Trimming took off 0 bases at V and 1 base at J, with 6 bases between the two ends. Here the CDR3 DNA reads TGTGCCTGGAGTGTACGGTGGAACACTGAAGCTTTCTTT. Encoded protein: CAWSVRWNTEAFF.

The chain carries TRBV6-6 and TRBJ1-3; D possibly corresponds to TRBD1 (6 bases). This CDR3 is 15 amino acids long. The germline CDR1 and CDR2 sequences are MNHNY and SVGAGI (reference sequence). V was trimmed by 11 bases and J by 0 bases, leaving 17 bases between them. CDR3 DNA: TGTGCCGGCCGCAGGGGAACCGGCTCTGGAAACACCATATATTTT. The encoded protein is CAGRRGTGSGNTIYF.

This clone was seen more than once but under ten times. CDR3 nucleotide sequence: TGTGCCAGCAGCTTTCCGGGTGGGGGGAGGACTGAAGCTTTCTTT. It codes for CASSFPGGGRTEAFF. This rearrangement joins TRBV7-2 to TRBJ1-1; a possible D gene is TRBD1 (5 bases). Trimming stripped 3 bases from V and 5 bases from J, with 16 bases between. Germline V gene sequence: CDR1 SGHTA, CDR2 FQGNSA. The CDR3 length is 15 residues.

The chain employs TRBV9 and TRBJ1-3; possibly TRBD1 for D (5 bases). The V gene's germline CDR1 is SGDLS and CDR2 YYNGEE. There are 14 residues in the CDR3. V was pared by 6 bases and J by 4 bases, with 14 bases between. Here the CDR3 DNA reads TGTGCCAGCACGACCCCAGGGTCCGGAAACACCATATATTTT. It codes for CASTTPGSGNTIYF.

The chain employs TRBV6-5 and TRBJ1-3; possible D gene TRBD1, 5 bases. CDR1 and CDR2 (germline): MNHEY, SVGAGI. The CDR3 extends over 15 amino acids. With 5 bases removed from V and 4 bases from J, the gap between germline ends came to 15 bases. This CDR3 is CASSPSGGAGNTIYF. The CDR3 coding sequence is TGTGCCAGCAGTCCGAGCGGGGGTGCCGGAAACACCATATATTTT.

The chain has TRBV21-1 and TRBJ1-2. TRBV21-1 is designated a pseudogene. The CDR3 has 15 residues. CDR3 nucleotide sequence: TGTGCCAGCAGCGGGAGGCAGGGCTTCCTCTATGGCTACACCTTC. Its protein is CASSGRQGFLYGYTF.

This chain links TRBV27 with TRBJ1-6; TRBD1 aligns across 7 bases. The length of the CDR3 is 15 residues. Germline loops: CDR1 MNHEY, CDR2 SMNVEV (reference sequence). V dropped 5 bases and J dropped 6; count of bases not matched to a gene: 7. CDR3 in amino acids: CASSNRDSSNSPLHF. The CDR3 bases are TGTGCCAGCAGTAACCGGGACAGTAGTAATTCACCCCTCCACTTT.

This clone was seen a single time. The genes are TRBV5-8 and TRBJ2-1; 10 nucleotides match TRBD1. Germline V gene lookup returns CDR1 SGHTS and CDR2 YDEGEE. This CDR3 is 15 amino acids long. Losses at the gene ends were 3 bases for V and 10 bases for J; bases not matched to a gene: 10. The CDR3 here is CASSSGQGRLWEQFF. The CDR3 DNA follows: TGTGCCAGCAGCTCGGGACAGGGGCGCCTCTGGGAGCAGTTCTTC. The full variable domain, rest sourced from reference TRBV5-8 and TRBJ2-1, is EAGVTQSPTHLIKTRGQQATLRCSPISGHTSVYWYQQALGLGLQFLLWYDEGEERNRGNFPPRFSGRQFPNYSSELNVNALELEDSALYLCASSSGQGRLWEQFFGPGTRLTVL.

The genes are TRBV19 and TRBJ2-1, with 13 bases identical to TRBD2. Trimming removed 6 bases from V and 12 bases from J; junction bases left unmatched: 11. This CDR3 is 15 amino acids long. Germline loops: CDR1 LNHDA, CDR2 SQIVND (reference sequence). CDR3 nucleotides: TGTGCCAGTAGACCCGGGACTAGCGGGGTCATGGGGCAGTTCTTC. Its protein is CASRPGTSGVMGQFF.

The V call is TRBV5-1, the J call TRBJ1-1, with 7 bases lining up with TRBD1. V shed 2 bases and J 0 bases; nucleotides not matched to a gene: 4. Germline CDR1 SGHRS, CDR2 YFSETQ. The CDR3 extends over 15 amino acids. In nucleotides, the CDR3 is TGCGCCAGCAGCTTAGAGGGACAGTTGAACACTGAAGCTTTCTTT. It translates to CASSLEGQLNTEAFF.

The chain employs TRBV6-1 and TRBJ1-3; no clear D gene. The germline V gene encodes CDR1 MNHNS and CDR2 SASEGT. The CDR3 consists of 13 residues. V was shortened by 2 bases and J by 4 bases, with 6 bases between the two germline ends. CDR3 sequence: CASSERQGNTIYF. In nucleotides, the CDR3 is TGTGCCAGCAGTGAACGTCAGGGAAACACCATATATTTT.

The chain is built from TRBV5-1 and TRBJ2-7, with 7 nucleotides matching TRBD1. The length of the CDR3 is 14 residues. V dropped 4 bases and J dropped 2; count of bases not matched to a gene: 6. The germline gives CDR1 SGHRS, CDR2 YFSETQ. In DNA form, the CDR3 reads TGCGCCAGCAGCCAACAGGGGACCCCCTACGAGCAGTACTTC. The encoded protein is CASSQQGTPYEQYF.

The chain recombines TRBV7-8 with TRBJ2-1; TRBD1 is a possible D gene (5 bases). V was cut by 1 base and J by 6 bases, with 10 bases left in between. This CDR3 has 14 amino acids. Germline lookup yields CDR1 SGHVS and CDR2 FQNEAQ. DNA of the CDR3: TGTGCCAGCAGCTTAGGGGGCGCTTCCAATGAGCAGTTCTTC. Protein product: CASSLGGASNEQFF.